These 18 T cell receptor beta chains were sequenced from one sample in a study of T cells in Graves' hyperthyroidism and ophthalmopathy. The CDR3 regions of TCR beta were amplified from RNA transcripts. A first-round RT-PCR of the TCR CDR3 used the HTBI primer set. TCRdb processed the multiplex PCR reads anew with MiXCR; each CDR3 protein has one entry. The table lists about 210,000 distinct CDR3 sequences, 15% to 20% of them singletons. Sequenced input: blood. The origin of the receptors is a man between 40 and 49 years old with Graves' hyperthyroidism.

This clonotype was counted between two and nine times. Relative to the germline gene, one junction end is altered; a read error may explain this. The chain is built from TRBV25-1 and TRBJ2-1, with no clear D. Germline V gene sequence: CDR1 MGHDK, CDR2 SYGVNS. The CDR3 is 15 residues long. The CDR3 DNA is TGTGCCAGCAGTGAATCGGGCATGGCAAACAATGAGCAGTTCTTT. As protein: CASSESGMANNEQFF.

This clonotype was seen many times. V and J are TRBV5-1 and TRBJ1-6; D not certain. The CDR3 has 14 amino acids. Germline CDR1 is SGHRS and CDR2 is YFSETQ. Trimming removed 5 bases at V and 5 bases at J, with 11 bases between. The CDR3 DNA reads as TGCGCCAGCAGATCGACGGAGGATAATTCACCCCTCCACTTT. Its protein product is CASRSTEDNSPLHF.

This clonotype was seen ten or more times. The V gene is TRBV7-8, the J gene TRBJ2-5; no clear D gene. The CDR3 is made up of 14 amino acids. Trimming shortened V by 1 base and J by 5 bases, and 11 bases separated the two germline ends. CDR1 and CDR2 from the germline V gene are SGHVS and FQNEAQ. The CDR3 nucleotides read TGTGCCAGCAGCTTAGGGGTACACTCGGAGACCCAGTACTTC. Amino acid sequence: CASSLGVHSETQYF.

The chain's CDR3 is CASSPTASGYTF. The CDR3 nucleotides read TGTGCCAGCAGCCCTACAGCGTCTGGCTACACCTTC. V and J are TRBV7-9 and TRBJ1-2; no clear D. The V gene lost 5 bases and the J gene lost 7 bases, with 11 bases spanning the gap. The CDR3 loop spans 12 amino acids. CDR1 is SEHNR and CDR2 is FQNEAQ in the germline V gene (reference sequence).

CDR3 nucleotides: TGTGCCAGCAGCCAGACAGGGTCCGGGGAGCTGTTTTTT. This sequence encodes CASSQTGSGELFF. The chain combines TRBV7-3 with TRBJ2-2, with TRBD1 matching 7 bases. With 5 bases clipped from V and 6 bases from J, the junction kept 3 bases outside the gene matches. The CDR3 is 13 residues long. Germline V gives CDR1 SGHTA, CDR2 FQGTGA. The complete variable domain, with remaining parts taken from reference TRBV7-3 and TRBJ2-2, reads GAGVSQTPSNKVTEKGKYVELRCDPISGHTALYWYRQSLGQGPEFLIYFQGTGAADDSGLPNDRFFAVRPEGSVSTLKIQRTERGDSAVYLCASSQTGSGELFFGEGSRLTVL.

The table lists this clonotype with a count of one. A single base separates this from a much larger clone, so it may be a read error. Here the CDR3 DNA reads TGTGCCTGCAGTCCTTGGGACAGGGGCGAGCAGTACTTC. It is translated as CACSPWDRGEQYF. The rearrangement joins TRBV25-1 to TRBJ2-7; 10 nucleotides line up with TRBD1. CDR3 length: 13 amino acids. Germline values: CDR1 MGHDK, CDR2 SYGVNS.

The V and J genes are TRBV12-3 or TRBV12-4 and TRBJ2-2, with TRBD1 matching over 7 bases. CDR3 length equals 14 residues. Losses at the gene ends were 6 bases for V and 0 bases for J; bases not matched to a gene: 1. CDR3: CASRTGPNTGELFF. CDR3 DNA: TGTGCCAGCAGGACAGGGCCGAACACCGGGGAGCTGTTTTTT.

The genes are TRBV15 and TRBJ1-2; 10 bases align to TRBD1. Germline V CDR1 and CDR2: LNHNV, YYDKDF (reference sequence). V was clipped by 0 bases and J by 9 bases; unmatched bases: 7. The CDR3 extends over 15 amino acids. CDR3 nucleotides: TGTGCCACCAGCAGAGATATTGGGACAGGGGTTAGCTACACCTTC. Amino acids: CATSRDIGTGVSYTF.

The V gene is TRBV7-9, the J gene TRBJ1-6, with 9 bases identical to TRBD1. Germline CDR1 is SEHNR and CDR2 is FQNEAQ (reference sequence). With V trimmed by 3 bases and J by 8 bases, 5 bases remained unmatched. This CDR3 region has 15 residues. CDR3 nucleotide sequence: TGTGCCAGCAGCTTCATACAGGGGGCCGATTCACCCCTCCACTTT. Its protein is CASSFIQGADSPLHF.

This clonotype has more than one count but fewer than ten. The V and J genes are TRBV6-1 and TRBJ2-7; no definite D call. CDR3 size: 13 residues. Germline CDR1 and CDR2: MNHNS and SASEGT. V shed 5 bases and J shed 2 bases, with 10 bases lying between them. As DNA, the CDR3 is TGTGCCAGCAGTTCAATAGAGACCTACGAGCAGTACTTC. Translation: CASSSIETYEQYF.

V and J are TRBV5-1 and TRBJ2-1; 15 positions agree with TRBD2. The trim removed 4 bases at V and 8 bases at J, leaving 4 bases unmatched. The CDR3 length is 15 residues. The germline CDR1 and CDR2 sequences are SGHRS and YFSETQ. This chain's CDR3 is CASSRTSGGGDEQFF. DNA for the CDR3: TGCGCCAGCAGCAGGACTAGCGGGGGGGGGGATGAGCAGTTCTTC.

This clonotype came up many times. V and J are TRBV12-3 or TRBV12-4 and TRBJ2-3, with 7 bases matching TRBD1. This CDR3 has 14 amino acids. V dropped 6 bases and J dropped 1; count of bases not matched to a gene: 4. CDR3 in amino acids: CASRRQGGTDTQYF. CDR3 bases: TGTGCCAGCAGGAGACAGGGCGGCACAGATACGCAGTATTTT.

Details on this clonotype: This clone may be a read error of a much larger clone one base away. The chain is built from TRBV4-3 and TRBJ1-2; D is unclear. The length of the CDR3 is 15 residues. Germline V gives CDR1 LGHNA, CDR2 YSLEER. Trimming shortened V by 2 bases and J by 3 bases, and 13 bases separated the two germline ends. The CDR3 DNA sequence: TGCGCCAGCAGCCAACAGAGCCACCTTGACTATGGCTACACCTTC. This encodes CASSQQSHLDYGYTF.

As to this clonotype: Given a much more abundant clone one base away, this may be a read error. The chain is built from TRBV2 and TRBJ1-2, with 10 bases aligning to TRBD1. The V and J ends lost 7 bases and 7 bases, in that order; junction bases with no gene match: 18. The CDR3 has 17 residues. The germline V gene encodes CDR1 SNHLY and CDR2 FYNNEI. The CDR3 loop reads CASTSLRSGTGESGYTF. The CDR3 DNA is TGTGCCAGCACCTCACTGAGGTCCGGGACAGGGGAGTCTGGCTACACCTTC.

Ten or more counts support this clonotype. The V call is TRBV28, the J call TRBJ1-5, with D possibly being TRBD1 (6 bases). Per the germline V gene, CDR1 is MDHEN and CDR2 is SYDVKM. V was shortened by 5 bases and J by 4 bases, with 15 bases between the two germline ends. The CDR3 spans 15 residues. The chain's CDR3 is CASSQVTGPNQPQHF. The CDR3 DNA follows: TGTGCCAGCAGTCAAGTGACAGGCCCTAATCAGCCCCAGCATTTT.

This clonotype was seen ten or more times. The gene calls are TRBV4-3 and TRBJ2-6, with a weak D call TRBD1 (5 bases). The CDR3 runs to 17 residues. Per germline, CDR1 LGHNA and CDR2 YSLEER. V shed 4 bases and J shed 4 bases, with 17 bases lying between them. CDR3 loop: CASSPAPGKAGANVLTF. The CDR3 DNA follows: TGCGCCAGCAGCCCTGCGCCAGGGAAGGCGGGGGCCAACGTCCTGACTTTC.

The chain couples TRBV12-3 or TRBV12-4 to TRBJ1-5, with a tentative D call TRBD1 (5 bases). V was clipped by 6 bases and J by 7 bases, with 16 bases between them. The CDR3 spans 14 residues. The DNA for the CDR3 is TGTGCCAGCAGAAAGGAGGGGCTTGAACAGCCCCAGCATTTT. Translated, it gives CASRKEGLEQPQHF.

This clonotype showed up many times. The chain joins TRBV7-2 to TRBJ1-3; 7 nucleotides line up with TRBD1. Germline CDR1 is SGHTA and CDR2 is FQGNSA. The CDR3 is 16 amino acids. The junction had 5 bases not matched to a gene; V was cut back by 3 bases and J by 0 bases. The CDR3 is CASSFRQGSSGNTIYF. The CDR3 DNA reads TGTGCCAGCAGCTTCCGACAGGGCAGCTCTGGAAACACCATATATTTT.